This T cell receptor beta chain was sequenced in a study of T cell responses to AZD1222 COVID-19 vaccine. General study points: Compared with day 0, the breadth and depth of the Spike-specific TCR repertoire rose significantly after two doses of AZD1222. The study reported that nearly half of spike-specific TCRs target unmutated variant regions. Only five or six individuals given AZD1222 were seropositive at baseline.

Assay: immunoSEQ multiplex PCR; the TCRdb copy retains only in-frame clones and omits some. The repertoire holds approximately 150,000 clones, with around 88% as singletons. Comment on this clone: Its matching antigen is unknown.

Germline V gene data show CDR1 as MNHEY and CDR2 as SMNVEV (reference sequence). The germline V and J ends were trimmed by 7 bases and 5 bases, with 20 bases remaining between them. CDR3 length equals 16 residues. The sample in question was peripheral blood, obtained on day 0 of AZD1222 vaccination. The receptor comes from an adult in good health. The V gene is TRBV27, the J gene TRBJ2-2; a weak D match, TRBD1 (5 bases). CDR3 nucleotides: TGTGCCAGCAAGGGGAAACCGGGCCATATAACCGGGGAGCTGTTTTTT. Its protein is CASKGKPGHITGELFF.